The clone carrying this T cell receptor beta chain has only a few counts. Its antigen is still unknown. This CDR3 has 13 residues. The germline V gene encodes CDR1 SGHTA and CDR2 FQGTGA. V dropped 5 bases and J dropped 6 bases, with 14 bases sitting between them. This entry comes from a study of OX40 agonist ivuxolimab in advanced cancers. Using immunoSEQ multiplex PCR, the repertoire was profiled, and TCRdb retains in-frame clones only, with some absent. The sample yields 75,000 to 100,000 clones, under 90% seen once. Whole-study findings and limits: At 0.1 to 3.0 mg/kg, CD4+ and CD8+ blood T cells expanded clonally by week 6. Partial responders at 0.1-3.0 mg/kg showed near-lowest clonal expansion.

This sequence joins TRBV7-3 and TRBJ2-7; D perhaps matches TRBD2 (6 bases). This clonotype originated in an adult with an advanced solid tumor such as melanoma, head and neck, liver or kidney cancer. This specimen consisted of CD4+ or CD8+ T cells sorted from blood, obtained in a trial of the OX40 agonist ivuxolimab. The CDR3: CASSRDSQGEQYF. In DNA form, the CDR3 reads TGTGCCAGCAGCCGGGACTCCCAGGGCGAGCAGTACTTC. Complete variable domain (other parts from reference TRBV7-3 and TRBJ2-7): GAGVSQTPSNKVTEKGKYVELRCDPISGHTALYWYRQSLGQGPEFLIYFQGTGAADDSGLPNDRFFAVRPEGSVSTLKIQRTERGDSAVYLCASSRDSQGEQYFGPGTRLTVT.